Each of the 9 T cell receptor beta chains below was sequenced from the same sample in a study of blood T cell repertoires in COVID-19. Some clones are missing from TCRdb's copy, which holds only in-frame ones; the method was immunoSEQ multiplex PCR. The table includes about 87,000 clones, about 85% detected once. Material: peripheral blood. The origin of the receptors is a woman of 80 years or more with COVID-19, enrolled during active disease.

This clone has only one observation. The chain carries TRBV5-1 and TRBJ2-5; 8 positions match TRBD1. The germline V gene has CDR1 SGHRS and CDR2 YFSETQ. The CDR3 sequence is 16 residues long. V trimming: 1 base; J trimming: 4 bases; junction bases outside the gene matches: 9. The CDR3 region is CASSLTGTGPRETQYF. The DNA of the CDR3 is TGCGCCAGCAGCTTGACCGGGACAGGTCCGCGAGAGACCCAGTACTTC. The complete variable domain, with remaining parts taken from reference TRBV5-1 and TRBJ2-5, reads KAGVTQTPRYLIKTRGQQVTLSCSPISGHRSVSWYQQTPGQGLQFLFEYFSETQRNKGNFPGRFSGRQFSNSRSEMNVSTLELGDSALYLCASSLTGTGPRETQYFGPGTRLLVL.

The chain links TRBV9 to TRBJ2-2, with D possibly matching TRBD1 (5 bases). Germline V CDR1 and CDR2: SGDLS, YYNGEE. The V and J ends lost 0 bases and 7 bases respectively, with 10 bases between them. The CDR3 totals 14 residues. Here the CDR3 reads CASSVVQGYGELFF. DNA of the CDR3: TGTGCCAGCAGCGTAGTTCAGGGTTACGGGGAGCTGTTTTTT.

This clone was seen a handful of times. The rearrangement joins TRBV5-6 to TRBJ1-2; D remains ambiguous. From germline, CDR1 is SGHDT and CDR2 YYEEEE. CDR3 length equals 13 residues. V dropped 1 base and J dropped 7 bases, with 11 bases sitting between them. The CDR3 loop reads CASSLRGPAGYTF. In nucleotides, the CDR3 is TGTGCCAGCAGCTTGCGGGGTCCTGCTGGCTACACCTTC.

V and J are TRBV7-6 and TRBJ2-7; possible D gene TRBD2, 5 bases. CDR1 and CDR2 from the germline V gene are SGHVS and FNYEAQ. V dropped 3 bases and J dropped 5 bases, with 23 bases sitting between them. The CDR3 is 17 residues long. CDR3 sequence: CASSFSVRGKVANEQYF. CDR3 coding DNA: TGTGCCAGCAGCTTTTCGGTACGAGGGAAAGTGGCTAACGAGCAGTACTTC.

In its sample, this clone was seen a few times. This chain links TRBV7-3 with TRBJ2-2, with 10 bases identical to TRBD2. Germline values: CDR1 SGHTA, CDR2 FQGTGA. V gave up 4 bases and J gave up 5 bases; unmatched junction bases: 4. The CDR3 sequence is 15 residues long. CDR3 residues: CASSSAGGPTGELFF. CDR3 coding DNA: TGTGCCAGCAGCTCAGCGGGAGGGCCAACCGGGGAGCTGTTTTTT.

The chain combines TRBV30 with TRBJ2-7, with TRBD1 as a possible D gene (6 bases). CDR1 and CDR2 (germline): GTSNPN, SVGIG (reference sequence). The CDR3 spans 12 residues. V was trimmed by 5 bases and J by 2 bases, leaving 10 bases between them. As DNA, the CDR3 is TGTGCCTGGCTACAGGGAACCTACGAGCAGTACTTC. It specifies CAWLQGTYEQYF.

The chain uses TRBV9 and TRBJ1-6, with 10 bases lining up with TRBD1. Germline V gene data show CDR1 as SGDLS and CDR2 as YYNGEE. V lost 3 bases, J lost 7 bases, and 4 bases stayed unmatched. This CDR3 has 15 residues. The CDR3 reads CASSGPGQGNSPLHF. For the CDR3, the DNA is TGTGCCAGCAGCGGGCCGGGACAGGGGAATTCACCCCTCCACTTT.

The chain combines TRBV19 with TRBJ1-6, with 7 bases identical to TRBD1. Germline V gene sequence: CDR1 LNHDA, CDR2 SQIVND (reference sequence). The CDR3 extends over 13 amino acids. Trimming cost V 5 bases and J 10 bases; bases outside gene matches: 5. In DNA form, the CDR3 reads TGTGCCAGTAGTGTAACAGGGGCCTCACCCCTCCACTTT. This sequence encodes CASSVTGASPLHF.

The genes are TRBV9 and TRBJ1-5; possible D gene TRBD1, 5 bases. The V gene lost 6 bases and the J gene lost 0 bases, with 13 bases spanning the gap. The germline V gene encodes CDR1 SGDLS and CDR2 YYNGEE. The CDR3 is made up of 15 amino acids. Here the CDR3 DNA reads TGTGCCAGCACCCCGACAGCTTATAGCAATCAGCCCCAGCATTTT. Its protein product is CASTPTAYSNQPQHF. The variable domain in full, with the rest retrieved from reference TRBV9 and TRBJ1-5, is DSGVTQTPKHLITATGQRVTLRCSPRSGDLSVYWYQQSLDQGLQFLIQYYNGEERAKGNILERFSAQQFPDLHSELNLSSLELGDSALYFCASTPTAYSNQPQHFGDGTRLSIL.